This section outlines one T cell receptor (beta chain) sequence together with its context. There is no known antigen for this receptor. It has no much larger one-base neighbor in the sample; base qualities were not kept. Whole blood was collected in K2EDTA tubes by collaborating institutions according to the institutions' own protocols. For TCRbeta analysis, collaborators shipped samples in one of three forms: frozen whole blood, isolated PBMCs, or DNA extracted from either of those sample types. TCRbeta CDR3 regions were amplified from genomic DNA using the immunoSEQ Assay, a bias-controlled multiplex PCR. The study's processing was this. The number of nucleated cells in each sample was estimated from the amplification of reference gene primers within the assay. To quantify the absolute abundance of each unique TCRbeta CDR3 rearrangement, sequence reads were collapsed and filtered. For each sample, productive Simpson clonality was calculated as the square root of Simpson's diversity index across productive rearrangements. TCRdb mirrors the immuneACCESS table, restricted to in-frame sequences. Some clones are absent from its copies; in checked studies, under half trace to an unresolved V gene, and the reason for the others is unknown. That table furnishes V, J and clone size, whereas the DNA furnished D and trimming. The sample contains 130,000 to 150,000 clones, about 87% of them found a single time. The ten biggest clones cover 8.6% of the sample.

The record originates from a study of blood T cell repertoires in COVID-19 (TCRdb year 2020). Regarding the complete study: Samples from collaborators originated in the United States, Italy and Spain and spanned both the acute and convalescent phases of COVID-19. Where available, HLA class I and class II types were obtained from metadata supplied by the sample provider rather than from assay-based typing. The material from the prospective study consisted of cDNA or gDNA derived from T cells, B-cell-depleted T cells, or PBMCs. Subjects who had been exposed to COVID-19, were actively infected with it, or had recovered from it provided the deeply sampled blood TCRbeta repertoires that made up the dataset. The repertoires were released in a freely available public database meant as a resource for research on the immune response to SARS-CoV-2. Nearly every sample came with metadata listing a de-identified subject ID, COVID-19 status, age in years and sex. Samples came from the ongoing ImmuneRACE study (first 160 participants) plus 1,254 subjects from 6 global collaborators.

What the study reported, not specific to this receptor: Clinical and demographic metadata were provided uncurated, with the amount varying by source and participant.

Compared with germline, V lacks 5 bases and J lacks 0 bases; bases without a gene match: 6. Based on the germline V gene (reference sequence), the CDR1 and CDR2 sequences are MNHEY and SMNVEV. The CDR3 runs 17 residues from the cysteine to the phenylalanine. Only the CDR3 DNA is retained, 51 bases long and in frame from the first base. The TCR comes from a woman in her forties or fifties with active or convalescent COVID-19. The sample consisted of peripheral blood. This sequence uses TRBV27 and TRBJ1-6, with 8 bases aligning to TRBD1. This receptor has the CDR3 CASSPRTGSSYNSPLHF. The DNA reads TGTGCCAGCAGTCCCCGGACAGGGAGCTCCTATAATTCACCCCTCCACTTT.